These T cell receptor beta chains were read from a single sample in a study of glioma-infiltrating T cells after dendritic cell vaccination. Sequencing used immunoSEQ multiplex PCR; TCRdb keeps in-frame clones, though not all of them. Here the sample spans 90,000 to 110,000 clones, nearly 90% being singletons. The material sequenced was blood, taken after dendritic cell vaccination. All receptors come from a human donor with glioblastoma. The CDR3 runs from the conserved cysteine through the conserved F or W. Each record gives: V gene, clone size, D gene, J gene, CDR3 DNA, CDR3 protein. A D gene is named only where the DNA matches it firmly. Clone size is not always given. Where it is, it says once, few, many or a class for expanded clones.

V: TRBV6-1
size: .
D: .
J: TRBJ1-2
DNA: TGTGCCAGTAAGGGGAAGGACTATGGCTACACCTTC
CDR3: CASKGKDYGYTF

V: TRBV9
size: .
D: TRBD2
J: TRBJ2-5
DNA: TGTGCCGCGTGGGAGGGGACCCAGTACTTC
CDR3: CAAWEGTQYF

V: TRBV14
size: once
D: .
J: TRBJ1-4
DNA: TGTGCCAGCAGCCCTGTCGGGGTTCGTCGAGAAAAACTGTTTTTT
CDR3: CASSPVGVRREKLFF

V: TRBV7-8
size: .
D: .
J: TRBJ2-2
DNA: TGTGCCAGCAGTCTTCTTTTAGGAGGCACCGGGGAGCTGTTTTTT
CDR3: CASSLLLGGTGELFF

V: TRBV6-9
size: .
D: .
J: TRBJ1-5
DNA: TGTGCCAGCAGTTATATGGGGCCAATGACCGATCGGAGCAATCAGCCCCAGCATTTT
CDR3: CASSYMGPMTDRSNQPQHF

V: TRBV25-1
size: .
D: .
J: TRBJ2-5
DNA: TGTGCCAGCAGTGAAATTTCGGGGAAGGTGACCCAGTACTTC
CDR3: CASSEISGKVTQYF

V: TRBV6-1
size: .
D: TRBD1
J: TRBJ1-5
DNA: TGTGCCAGCAGCTTTGGACAGGACAGGCAGCCCCAGCATTTT
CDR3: CASSFGQDRQPQHF

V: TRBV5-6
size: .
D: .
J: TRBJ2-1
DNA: TGTGCCAGCAGTTTACAACTAGGGTCTCAGGATGAGCAGTTCTTC
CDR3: CASSLQLGSQDEQFF

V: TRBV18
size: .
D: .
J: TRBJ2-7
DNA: TGTGCCAGCTCACCTGGACTAACCTCCATCTACGAGCAGTACTTC
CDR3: CASSPGLTSIYEQYF

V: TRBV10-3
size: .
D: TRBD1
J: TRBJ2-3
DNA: TGTGCCATCAGTGTCGACAGGGGCACAGATACGCAGTATTTT
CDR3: CAISVDRGTDTQYF

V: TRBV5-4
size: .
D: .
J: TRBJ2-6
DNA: TGTGCCAGCAGCATACACGTGGCCTCTGGGGCCAACGTCCTGACTTTC
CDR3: CASSIHVASGANVLTF

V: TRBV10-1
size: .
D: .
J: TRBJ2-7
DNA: TGCGCCAGCAGTGAGGGGACTGTCTCCTACGAGCAGTACTTC
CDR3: CASSEGTVSYEQYF

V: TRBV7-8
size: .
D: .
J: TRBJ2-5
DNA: TGTGCCAGCAGCCAAGGCCAGGCAGAGACCCAGTACTTC
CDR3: CASSQGQAETQYF

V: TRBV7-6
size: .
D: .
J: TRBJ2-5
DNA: TGTGCCAGCAGCCGAGGCCCACGGCAGCCTCCTCAAGAGACCCAGTACTTC
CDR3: CASSRGPRQPPQETQYF

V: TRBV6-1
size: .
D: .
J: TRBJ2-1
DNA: TGTGCCAGCACAGGATATGAGCAGTTCTTC
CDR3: CASTGYEQFF

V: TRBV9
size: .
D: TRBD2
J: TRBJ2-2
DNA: TGTGCCAGCAGCGTGCGGCTAGCGGGAGAACTTGCCGGGGAGCTGTTTTTT
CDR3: CASSVRLAGELAGELFF

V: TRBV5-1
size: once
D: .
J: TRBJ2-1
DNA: TGCGCCAGCAGCTTGATGGGTCAGGGGAAGAATGAGCAGTTCTTC
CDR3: CASSLMGQGKNEQFF

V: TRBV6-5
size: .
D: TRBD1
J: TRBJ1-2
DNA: TGTGCCAGCAGCAACCTCAGGGGGCTAGACTATGGCTACACCTTC
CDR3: CASSNLRGLDYGYTF

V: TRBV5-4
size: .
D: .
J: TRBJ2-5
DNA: TGTGCCACTTATCCCCGAGGAGAGACCCAGTACTTC
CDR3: CATYPRGETQYF

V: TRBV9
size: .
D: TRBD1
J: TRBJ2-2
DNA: TGTGCCAGCAGCCGCCTCGGGACAGAGGACACCGGGGAGCTGTTTTTT
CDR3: CASSRLGTEDTGELFF

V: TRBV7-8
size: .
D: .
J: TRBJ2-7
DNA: TGTGCCAGCAGCTTAGGGGGACAACAGAGCTCCTACGAGCAGTACTTC
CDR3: CASSLGGQQSSYEQYF

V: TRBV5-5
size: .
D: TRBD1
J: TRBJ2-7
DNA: TGTGCCAGCAGCTTGCTTGGACAGGGGATATACGAGCAGTACTTC
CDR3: CASSLLGQGIYEQYF

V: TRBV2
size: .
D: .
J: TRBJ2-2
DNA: TGTGCCAGCAGTGAAGCGCGCGGATTCGGGGAGCTGTTTTTT
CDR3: CASSEARGFGELFF

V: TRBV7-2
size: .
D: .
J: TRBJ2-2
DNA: TGTGCCAGTTCGGGGAAGTGGGTCACCGGGGAGCTGTTTTTT
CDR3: CASSGKWVTGELFF

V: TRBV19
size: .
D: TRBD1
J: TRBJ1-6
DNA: TGTGCCACCAGGGGGGACAGTGGAAATTCACCCCTCCACTTT
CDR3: CATRGDSGNSPLHF

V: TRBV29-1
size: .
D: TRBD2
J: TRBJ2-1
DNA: TGCAGCGGAGGTAGCCCAACTAGCGGGGGCAATGAGCAGTTCTTC
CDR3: CSGGSPTSGGNEQFF

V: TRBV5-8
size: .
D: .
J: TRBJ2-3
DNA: TGTGCCAGCACCTCGGAGGAAGATACGCAGTATTTT
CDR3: CASTSEEDTQYF

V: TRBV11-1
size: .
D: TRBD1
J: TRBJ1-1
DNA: TGTGCCAGCAGCCAAGACAGGGCGATAGCTTTCTTT
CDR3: CASSQDRAIAFF

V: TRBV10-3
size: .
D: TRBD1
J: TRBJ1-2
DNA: TGTGCCATCAGTGAGTCATTACGACAGGGGCGACTCCAATCCGTTGGATATGGCTACACCTTC
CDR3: CAISESLRQGRLQSVGYGYTF

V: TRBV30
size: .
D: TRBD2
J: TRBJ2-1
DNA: TGTGCCTGGAGTGTACGGACGGGGGGGCGAGTTAATGAGCAGTTCTTC
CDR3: CAWSVRTGGRVNEQFF

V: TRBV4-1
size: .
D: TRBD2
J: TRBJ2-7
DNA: TGCGCCAGCAGCCAAGAAGCGGGACTAGCGGTCTACGAGCAGTACTTC
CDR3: CASSQEAGLAVYEQYF

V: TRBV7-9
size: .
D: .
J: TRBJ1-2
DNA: TGTGCCAGCAGCTTTTCAGGAGGCGGCCGCATGTATTTAAGCTACACCTTC
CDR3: CASSFSGGGRMYLSYTF

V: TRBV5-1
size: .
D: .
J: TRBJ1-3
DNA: TGCGCCAGCAGGAATTCGGGGGGCTCTGGAAACACCATATATTTT
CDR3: CASRNSGGSGNTIYF

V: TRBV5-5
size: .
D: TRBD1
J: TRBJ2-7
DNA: TGTGCCAGCAGCTCCGGGACAGGAGGCTGGATTGGGAACTTC
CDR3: CASSSGTGGWIGNF

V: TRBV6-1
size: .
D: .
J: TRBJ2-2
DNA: TGTGCCAGCAGCGAAACAGGGTACGGCACCGGGGAGCTGTTTTTT
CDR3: CASSETGYGTGELFF

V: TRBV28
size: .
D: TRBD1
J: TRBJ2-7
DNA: TGTGCCAGCAGTCCGACGACAGGGTTCTACGAGCAGTACTTC
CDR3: CASSPTTGFYEQYF

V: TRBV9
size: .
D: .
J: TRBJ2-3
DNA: TGTGCCAGCAGTGGAGGAGCGGCGCCCGGGACAGATACGCAGTATTTT
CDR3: CASSGGAAPGTDTQYF

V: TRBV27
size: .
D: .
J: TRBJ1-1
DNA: TGTGCCAGCAGTTCACCCACAGGGCACATGAACACTGAAGCTTTCTTT
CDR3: CASSSPTGHMNTEAFF

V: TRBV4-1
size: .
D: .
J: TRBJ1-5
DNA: TGCGCCAGCAGCCAAGAACAGGGTTCAGGGCCCCAGCATTTT
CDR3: CASSQEQGSGPQHF

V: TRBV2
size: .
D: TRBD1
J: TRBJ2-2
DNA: TGTGCCAGCAGGGACAGGGTTGTGGCCGGGGAGCTGTTTTTT
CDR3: CASRDRVVAGELFF

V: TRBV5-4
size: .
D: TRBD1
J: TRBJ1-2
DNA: TGTGCCAGCAGCTCCGGGACAGCCTTTGACTATGGCTACACCTTC
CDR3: CASSSGTAFDYGYTF

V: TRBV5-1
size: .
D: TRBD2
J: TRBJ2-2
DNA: TGCGCCAGCAGTTCGACTAGCGGGGACACCGGGGAGCTGTTTTTT
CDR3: CASSSTSGDTGELFF

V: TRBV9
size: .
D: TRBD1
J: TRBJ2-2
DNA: TGTGCCAGCAGCGTAGGACAGGGTTTTGCCGGGGAGCTGTTTTTT
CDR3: CASSVGQGFAGELFF

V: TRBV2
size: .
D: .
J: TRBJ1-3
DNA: TGTGCCAGCAGTGAAGAGGGGCTCTCTGGAAACACCATATATTTT
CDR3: CASSEEGLSGNTIYF

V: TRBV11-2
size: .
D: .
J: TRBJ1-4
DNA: TGTGCCAGCAGCCCCCGAACGGGGACTAATGAAAAACTGTTTTTT
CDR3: CASSPRTGTNEKLFF

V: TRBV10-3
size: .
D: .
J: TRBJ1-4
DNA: TGTGCCATCAGGAAGAATGCAGGCTCTAATGAAAAACTGTTTTTT
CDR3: CAIRKNAGSNEKLFF

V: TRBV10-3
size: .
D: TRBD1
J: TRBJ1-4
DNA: TGTGCCATCAGTGAGTCCCAGGGGGGCGAAAAACTGTTTTTT
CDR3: CAISESQGGEKLFF

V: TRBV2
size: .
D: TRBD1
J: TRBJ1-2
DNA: TGTGCCAGCAGTCCAGGGGGCTCCCAATATGGCTACACCTTC
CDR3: CASSPGGSQYGYTF

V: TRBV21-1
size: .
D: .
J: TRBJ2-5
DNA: TGTGCCAGCAGCAAAGCAGCCAGGGTATTTGTGCAGACCCAGTACTTC
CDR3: CASSKAARVFVQTQYF

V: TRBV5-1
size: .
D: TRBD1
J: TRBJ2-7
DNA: TGCGCCAGCAGCATGGACAGGTCCTACGAGCAGTACTTC
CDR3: CASSMDRSYEQYF

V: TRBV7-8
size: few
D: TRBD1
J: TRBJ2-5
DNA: TGTGCCAGCAGCTTAGACAGGGGGCTGGGGGAGACCCAGTACTTC
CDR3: CASSLDRGLGETQYF

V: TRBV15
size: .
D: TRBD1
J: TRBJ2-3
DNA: TGTGCCACCAGCAGCCGGACAGGGGTCCCAGATACGCAGTATTTT
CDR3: CATSSRTGVPDTQYF

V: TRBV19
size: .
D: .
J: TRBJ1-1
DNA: TGTGCCAGTAGTACAGGGCTTGCCACTGAAGCTTTCTTT
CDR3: CASSTGLATEAFF

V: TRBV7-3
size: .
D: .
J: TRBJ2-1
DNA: TGTGCCAGCAGCTTAACCTACTACAATGAGCAGTTCTTC
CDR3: CASSLTYYNEQFF